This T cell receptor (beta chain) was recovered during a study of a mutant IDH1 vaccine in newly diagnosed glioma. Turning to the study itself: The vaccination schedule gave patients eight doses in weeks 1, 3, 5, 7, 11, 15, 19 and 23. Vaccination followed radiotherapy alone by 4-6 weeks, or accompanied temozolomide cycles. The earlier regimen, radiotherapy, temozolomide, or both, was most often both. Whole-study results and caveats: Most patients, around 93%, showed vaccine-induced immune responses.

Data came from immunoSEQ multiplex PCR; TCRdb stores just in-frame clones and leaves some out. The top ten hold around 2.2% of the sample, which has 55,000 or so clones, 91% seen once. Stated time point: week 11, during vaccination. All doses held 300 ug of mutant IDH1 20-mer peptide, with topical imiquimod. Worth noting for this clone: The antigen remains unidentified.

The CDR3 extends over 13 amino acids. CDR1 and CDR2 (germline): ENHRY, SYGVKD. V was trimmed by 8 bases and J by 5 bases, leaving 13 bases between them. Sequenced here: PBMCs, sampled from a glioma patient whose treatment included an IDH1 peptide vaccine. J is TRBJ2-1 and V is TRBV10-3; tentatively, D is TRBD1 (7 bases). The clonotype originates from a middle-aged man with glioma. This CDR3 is CAIGGTEDNEQFF. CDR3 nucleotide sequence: TGTGCCATCGGGGGGACAGAAGACAATGAGCAGTTCTTC.